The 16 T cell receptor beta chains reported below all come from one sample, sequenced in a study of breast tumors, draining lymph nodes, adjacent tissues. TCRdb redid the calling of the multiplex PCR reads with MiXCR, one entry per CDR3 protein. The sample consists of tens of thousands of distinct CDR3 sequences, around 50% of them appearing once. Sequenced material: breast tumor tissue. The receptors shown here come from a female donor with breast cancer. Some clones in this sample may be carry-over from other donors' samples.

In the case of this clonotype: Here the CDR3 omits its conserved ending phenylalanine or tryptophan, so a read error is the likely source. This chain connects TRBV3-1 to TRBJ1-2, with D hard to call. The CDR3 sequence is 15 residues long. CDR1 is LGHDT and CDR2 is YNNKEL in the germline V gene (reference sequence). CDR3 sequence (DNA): TGCGCCAGCAGCCAAGTGAACCGAGTTAACTATGGCTACACCTAC. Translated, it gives CASSQVNRVNYGYTY.

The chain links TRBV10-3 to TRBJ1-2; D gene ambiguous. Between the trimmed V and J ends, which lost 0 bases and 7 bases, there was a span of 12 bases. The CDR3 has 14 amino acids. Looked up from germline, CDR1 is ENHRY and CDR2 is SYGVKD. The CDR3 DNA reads TGTGCCATCAGTGAGTCTGGGGTTCGCAGTGGCTACACCTTC. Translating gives CAISESGVRSGYTF.

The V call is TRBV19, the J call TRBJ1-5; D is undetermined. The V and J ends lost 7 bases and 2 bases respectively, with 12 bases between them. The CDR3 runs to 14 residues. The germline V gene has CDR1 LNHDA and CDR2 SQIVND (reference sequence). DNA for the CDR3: TGTGCCAGTAACGGCTACGAGGGCAATCAGCCCCAGCATTTT. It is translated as CASNGYEGNQPQHF.

The CDR3 region is CASSKDRGEGSEQYF. The CDR3 region has the DNA TGTGCCAGCAGCAAGGACAGGGGAGAAGGTTCCGAGCAGTACTTC. The chain is built from TRBV7-3 and TRBJ2-7; 9 bases match TRBD1. V dropped 5 bases and J dropped 6; count of bases not matched to a gene: 11. The CDR3 runs 15 residues. CDR1 is SGHTA, CDR2 FQGTGA, per germline.

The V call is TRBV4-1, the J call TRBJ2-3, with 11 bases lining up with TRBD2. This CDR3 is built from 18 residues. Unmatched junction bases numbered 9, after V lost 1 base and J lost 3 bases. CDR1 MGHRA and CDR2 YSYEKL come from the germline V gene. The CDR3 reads CASSQVAGGPAVTDTQYF. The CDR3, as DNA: TGCGCCAGCAGCCAAGTAGCGGGAGGGCCAGCAGTTACAGATACGCAGTATTTT.

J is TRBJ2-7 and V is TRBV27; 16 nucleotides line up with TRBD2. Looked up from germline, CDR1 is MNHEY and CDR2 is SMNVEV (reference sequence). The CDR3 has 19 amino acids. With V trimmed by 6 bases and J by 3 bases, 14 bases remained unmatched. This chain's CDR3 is CASRPLGTSGRAAYYEQYF. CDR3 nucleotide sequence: TGTGCCAGCAGGCCGCTTGGGACTAGCGGGAGGGCTGCATACTACGAGCAGTACTTC.

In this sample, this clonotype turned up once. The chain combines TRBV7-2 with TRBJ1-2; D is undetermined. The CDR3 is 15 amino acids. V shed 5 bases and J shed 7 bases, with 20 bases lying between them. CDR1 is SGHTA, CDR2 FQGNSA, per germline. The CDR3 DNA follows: TGTGCCAGCAGCCCTACGGCGTCCGGGAGTAGTGGCTACACCTTC. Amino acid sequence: CASSPTASGSSGYTF.

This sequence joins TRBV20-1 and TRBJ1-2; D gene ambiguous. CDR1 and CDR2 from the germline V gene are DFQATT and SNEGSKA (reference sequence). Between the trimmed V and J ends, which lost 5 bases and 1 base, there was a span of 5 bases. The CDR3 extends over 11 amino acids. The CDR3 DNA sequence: TGCAGTGCTGACTTTAACTATGGCTACACCTTC. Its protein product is CSADFNYGYTF.

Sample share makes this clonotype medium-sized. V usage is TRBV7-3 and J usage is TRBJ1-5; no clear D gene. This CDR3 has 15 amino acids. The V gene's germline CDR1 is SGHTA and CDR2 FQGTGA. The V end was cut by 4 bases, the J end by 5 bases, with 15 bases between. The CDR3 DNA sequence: TGTGCCAGCAGCTCACGCCGCGGAGGGCATCAGCCCCAGCATTTT. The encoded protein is CASSSRRGGHQPQHF.

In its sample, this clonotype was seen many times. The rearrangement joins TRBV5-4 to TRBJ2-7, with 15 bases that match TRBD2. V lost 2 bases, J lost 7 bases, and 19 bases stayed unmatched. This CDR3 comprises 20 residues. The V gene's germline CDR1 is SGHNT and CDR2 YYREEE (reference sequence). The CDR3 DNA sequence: TGTGCCAGCAGCTTTAGGATGGCGTCGCGGACTAGCGGGAGGGCGAGGGAGCAGTACTTC. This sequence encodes CASSFRMASRTSGRAREQYF.

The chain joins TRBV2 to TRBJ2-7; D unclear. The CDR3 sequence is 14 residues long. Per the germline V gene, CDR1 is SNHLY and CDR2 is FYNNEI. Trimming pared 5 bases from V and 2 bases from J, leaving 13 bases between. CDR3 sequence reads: CASSLNLGAYEQYF. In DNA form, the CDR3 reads TGTGCCAGCAGTTTAAATTTAGGCGCCTACGAGCAGTACTTC.

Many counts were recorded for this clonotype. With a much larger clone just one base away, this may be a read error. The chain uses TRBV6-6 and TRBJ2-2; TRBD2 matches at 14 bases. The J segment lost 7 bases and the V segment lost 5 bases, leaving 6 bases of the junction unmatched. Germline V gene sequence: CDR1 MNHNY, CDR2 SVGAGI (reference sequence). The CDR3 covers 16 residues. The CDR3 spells CASSRTSGGTGGELFF. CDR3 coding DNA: TGTGCCAGCAGTCGGACTAGCGGGGGGACCGGCGGGGAGCTGTTTTTT.

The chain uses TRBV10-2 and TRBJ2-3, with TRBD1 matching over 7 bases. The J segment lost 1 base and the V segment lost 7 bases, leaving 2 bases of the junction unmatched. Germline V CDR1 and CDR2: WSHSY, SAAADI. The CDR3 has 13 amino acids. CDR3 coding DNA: TGCGCCAGCAACGGGACAGGCACAGATACGCAGTATTTT. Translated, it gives CASNGTGTDTQYF.

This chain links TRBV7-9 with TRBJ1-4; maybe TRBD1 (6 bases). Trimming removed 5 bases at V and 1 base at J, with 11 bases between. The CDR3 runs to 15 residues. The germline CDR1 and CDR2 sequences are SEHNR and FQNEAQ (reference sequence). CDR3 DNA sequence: TGTGCCAGCAGCCCAACGACAGGAACTAATGAAAAACTGTTTTTT. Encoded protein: CASSPTTGTNEKLFF.

The DNA of the CDR3 is TGCGCCAGCAGCCAATTCGGGACAGCGAACACCGGGGAGCTGTTTTTT. Translating it yields CASSQFGTANTGELFF. The chain couples TRBV4-3 to TRBJ2-2; 7 nucleotides agree with TRBD1. J was trimmed by 0 bases and V by 2 bases; bases with no gene match: 3. CDR1 and CDR2 (germline): LGHNA, YSLEER. The CDR3 runs 16 residues.

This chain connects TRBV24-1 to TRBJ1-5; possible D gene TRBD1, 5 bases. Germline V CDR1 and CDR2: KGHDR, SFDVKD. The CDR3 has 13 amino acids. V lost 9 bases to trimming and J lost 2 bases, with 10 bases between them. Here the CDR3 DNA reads TGTGCCACCGGGGGGATGGGCAATCAGCCCCAGCATTTT. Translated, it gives CATGGMGNQPQHF.